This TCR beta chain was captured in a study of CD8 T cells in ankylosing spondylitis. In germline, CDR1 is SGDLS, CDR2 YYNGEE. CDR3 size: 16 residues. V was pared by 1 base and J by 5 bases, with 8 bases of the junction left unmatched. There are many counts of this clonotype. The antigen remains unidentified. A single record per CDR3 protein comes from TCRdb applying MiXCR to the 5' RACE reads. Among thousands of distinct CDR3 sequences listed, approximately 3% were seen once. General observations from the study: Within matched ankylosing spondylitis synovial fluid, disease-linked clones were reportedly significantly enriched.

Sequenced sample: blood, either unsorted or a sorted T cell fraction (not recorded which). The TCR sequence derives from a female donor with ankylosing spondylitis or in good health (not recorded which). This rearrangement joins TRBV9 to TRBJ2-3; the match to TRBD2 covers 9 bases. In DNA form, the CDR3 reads TGTGCCAGCAGCGTATTTGCGGGAGGGCCCATAGATACGCAGTATTTT. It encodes CASSVFAGGPIDTQYF.